A single sample is the source of the 30 T cell receptor beta chains below, sequenced in a study of T cells in women clearing cervical HPV infection (dated by TCRdb to the late 2010s). The library was obtained by the immunoSEQ multiplex PCR assay. Here the immuneACCESS table is served through TCRdb, limited to in-frame sequences with V and J called. Missing clones are a known gap in these copies; in checked studies unresolved V genes cover under half, and the rest lacks a known reason. The table for this sample records some 23,000 clones. The ten largest clones capture approximately 2.6% of the sample. Sequencing was done on a sample of blood buffy coat. These receptors originate from a woman between 18 and 70 years old with a cervical HPV16 infection that either progressed to CIN3+ or cleared (not recorded which).

Points on this clone: The CDR3 end is not reached by the read, which stops 3 residues before it; the germline J gene fills it in. This sequence joins TRBV19 and TRBJ2-4, with TRBD1 matching 9 bases. This CDR3 is 15 amino acids long. Germline V gene lookup returns CDR1 LNHDA and CDR2 SQIVND (reference sequence). The CDR3 bases that were read are TGTGCCAGTAGTATAGATTACCGGGACAGGGATGGT. Amino acid sequence: CASSIDYRDRDG. The CDR3 reads in full as CASSIDYRDRDGQYF.

This CDR3 is CASSFQGDQETQYF. The CDR3 bases that were read are TGTGCCAGCAGCTTTCAAGGGGACCAAGAGACC. The V call is TRBV7-3, the J call TRBJ2-5, with a tentative D call TRBD1 (5 bases). The read gets to within 3 residues of the CDR3 end, and the germline J gene fills in the rest. V was cut by 3 bases and J by 0 bases, with 8 bases left in between. This CDR3 has 14 amino acids. From germline, CDR1 is SGHTA and CDR2 FQGTGA. Combining the CDR3 with reference TRBV7-3 and TRBJ2-5 gives the whole variable domain GAGVSQTPSNKVTEKGKYVELRCDPISGHTALYWYRQSLGQGPEFLIYFQGTGAADDSGLPNDRFFAVRPEGSVSTLKIQRTERGDSAVYLCASSFQGDQETQYFGPGTRLLVL.

Concerning this clone: At one end, the junction sequence differs from germline, possibly due to a read error. The sequenced fragment ends 3 residues before the CDR3 boundary, so the rest is inferred from the germline J gene. J is TRBJ2-3 and V is TRBV7-3; 7 bases are shared with TRBD1. The CDR3 runs to 14 residues. The V gene's germline CDR1 is SGHTA and CDR2 FQGTGA. The CDR3 region is CTSSFTGDTDTQYF. The sequenced CDR3 bases are TGTACCAGCAGCTTTACAGGGGACACAGATACG.

Notes on this clone: The CDR3 end falls 3 residues outside the read, so it is completed with the germline J gene. The V and J genes are TRBV2 and TRBJ1-3; D uncertain. The V gene's germline CDR1 is SNHLY and CDR2 FYNNEI. This CDR3 is built from 14 residues. Trimming took off 7 bases at V and 2 bases at J, with 12 bases between the two ends. CDR3 sequence: CASTIHITGNTIYF. The CDR3 bases that were read are TGTGCCAGCACAATCCACATCACTGGAAACACC.

Details on this clone: The observed sequence ends 3 residues before the CDR3 terminus, with the missing tail filled in from the germline J gene. The chain is built from TRBV20-1 and TRBJ2-7; the D is unclear. Trimming stripped 5 bases from V and 5 bases from J, with 19 bases between. The CDR3 has 14 amino acids. Germline V gene sequence: CDR1 DFQATT, CDR2 SNEGSKA (reference sequence). The CDR3 loop is CSAPEGLRVHEQYF. CDR3 DNA (partial): TGCAGTGCTCCCGAAGGGCTCAGAGTCCACGAG.

About this clone itself: The read halts 3 residues ahead of the CDR3 end, with the missing end drawn from the germline J gene. The genes are TRBV19 and TRBJ2-4, with D unclear. In germline, CDR1 is LNHDA, CDR2 SQIVND (reference sequence). Between the trimmed V and J ends, which lost 3 bases and 8 bases, there was a span of 5 bases. The CDR3 is 11 amino acids. The sequenced CDR3 bases are TGTGCCAGTAGTATTGAGGACATT. Translation gives CASSIEDI. The whole CDR3 sequence reads CASSIEDIQYF.

On this clone: Read data end 3 residues before the CDR3 end; the end is taken from the germline J gene. The rearrangement joins TRBV5-4 to TRBJ1-2; no firm D call. Trimming took off 0 bases at V and 5 bases at J, with 11 bases between the two ends. This CDR3 contains 14 residues. Looked up from germline, CDR1 is SGHNT and CDR2 is YYREEE (reference sequence). The CDR3 sequence: CASSLAGRRYGYTF. CDR3 DNA (partial): TGTGCCAGCAGCTTGGCAGGCAGGAGATATGGC. The variable domain in full, with the rest retrieved from reference TRBV5-4 and TRBJ1-2, is ETGVTQSPTHLIKTRGQQVTLRCSSQSGHNTVSWYQQALGQGPQFIFQYYREEENGRGNFPPRFSGLQFPNYSSELNVNALELDDSALYLCASSLAGRRYGYTFGSGTRLTVV.

Concerning this clone: The CDR3 goes on 3 residues after the read ends, and that part is filled in from the germline J gene. V gene TRBV18 combines with J gene TRBJ2-4, with TRBD1 identical over 8 bases. Germline-derived CDR1 and CDR2 are KGHSH and LQKENI. This CDR3 comprises 17 residues. The CDR3 region is CASSPPNIATGDNGQYF. The CDR3 bases that were read are TGTGCCAGCTCACCACCTAACATCGCGACAGGGGATAATGGT. Full variable domain (rest looked up from reference TRBV18 and TRBJ2-4): NAGVMQNPRHLVRRRGQEARLRCSPMKGHSHVYWYRQLPEEGLKFMVYLQKENIIDESGMPKERFSAEFPKEGPSILRIQQVVRGDSAAYFCASSPPNIATGDNGQYFGAGTRLSVL.

As to this clone: The read finishes 3 residues shy of the CDR3 end, and the germline J gene is used to complete it. This chain links TRBV19 with TRBJ1-5, with 9 bases fitting TRBD1. With 5 bases clipped from V and 6 bases from J, the junction kept 8 bases outside the gene matches. In germline, CDR1 is LNHDA, CDR2 SQIVND (reference sequence). The CDR3 sequence is 15 residues long. The CDR3 bases that were read are TGTGCCAGTAGTTGGACAGGGGTCGGAAGTCAGCCC. Protein product: CASSWTGVGSQP. The full CDR3 is CASSWTGVGSQPQHF.

Notes on this clone: The read terminates 3 residues ahead of where the CDR3 ends, so the germline J gene completes it. The rearrangement uses TRBV5-1 and TRBJ2-3; 8 nucleotides agree with TRBD1. CDR1 is SGHRS, CDR2 YFSETQ, per germline. The CDR3 has 15 amino acids. J was trimmed by 4 bases and V by 3 bases; bases with no gene match: 7. CDR3 DNA (partial): TGCGCCAGCAGCTCCCAGGGGGCTGTCCCAGATACG. Translating it yields CASSSQGAVPDT. In full, the CDR3 is CASSSQGAVPDTQYF.

This CDR3 reads CASSLGGDRTEAFF. The CDR3 DNA, read in part, is TGTGCCAGCAGCTTAGGCGGGGATCGGACTGAA. The genes are TRBV11-3 and TRBJ1-1, with D unclear. From the germline J gene comes the end of the CDR3, since the read stops 3 residues before it. V was pared by 1 base and J by 5 bases, with 11 bases between. Looked up from germline, CDR1 is SGHNT and CDR2 is YENEEA. This CDR3 is built from 14 residues.

The covered CDR3 bases are TGTGCCAGCACCCGGACACAGGGGGTGGATACG. Amino acids: CASTRTQGVDT. The whole CDR3 is CASTRTQGVDTQYF. This chain joins TRBV7-2 and TRBJ2-3; 8 bases align to TRBD1. The CDR3 extends 3 residues past the end of the read, so its final part is completed from the germline J gene. Trimming took 7 bases from V and 6 from J; bases not matched to a gene: 9. The germline gives CDR1 SGHTA, CDR2 FQGNSA. This CDR3 has 14 residues.

Remarks on this clone: The CDR3 extends 3 residues past the end of the read, so its final part is completed from the germline J gene. The J gene is TRBJ2-1, the V gene TRBV5-1; 11 bases align to TRBD2. This CDR3 is 16 amino acids long. The V and J ends lost 2 bases and 0 bases, in that order; junction bases with no gene match: 1. The germline CDR1 and CDR2 sequences are SGHRS and YFSETQ. The DNA read from the CDR3 is TGCGCCAGCAGCTTACTAGCGGGAGCCTCCTACAATGAG. It specifies CASSLLAGASYNE. The full CDR3 protein reads CASSLLAGASYNEQFF.

The CDR3: CASRWTGPSNQPQHF. CDR3 bases read: TGTGCCAGCAGGTGGACAGGCCCTAGCAATCAGCCC. The chain is built from TRBV7-3 and TRBJ1-5; 7 bases are a match to TRBD1. With the read ending 3 residues before the CDR3 end, the germline J gene is used to fill in that end. The germline gives CDR1 SGHTA, CDR2 FQGTGA. V shed 6 bases, J shed 0 bases, and the junction held 5 bases outside the gene matches. The CDR3 totals 15 residues.

A note on this clone: The CDR3 end falls 3 residues outside the read, so it is completed with the germline J gene. This chain joins TRBV6-2 or TRBV6-3 and TRBJ1-2; D ambiguous. Per the germline V gene, CDR1 is MNHEY and CDR2 is SVGEGT. This CDR3 region has 13 residues. The CDR3 DNA, read in part, is TGTGCCAGCAGTTACTCGAAACTGAATGAC. Protein product: CASSYSKLND. The whole CDR3 protein is CASSYSKLNDYTF.

Comment on this clone: The CDR3 goes on 3 residues after the read ends, and that part is filled in from the germline J gene. The rearrangement uses TRBV7-3 and TRBJ1-6; no firm D call. V lost 2 bases to trimming and J lost 5 bases, with 7 bases between them. The CDR3 is made up of 14 amino acids. The germline CDR1 and CDR2 sequences are SGHTA and FQGTGA. CDR3 DNA (partial): TGTGCCAGCAGCTTACAAGCGAATAATTCACCC. Translating gives CASSLQANNSP. The CDR3 as a whole reads CASSLQANNSPLHF.

Turning to this clone: The CDR3 extends 3 residues past the end of the read, so its final part is completed from the germline J gene. This chain joins TRBV10-3 and TRBJ2-3; D not certain. The CDR3 has 13 amino acids. CDR1 and CDR2 from the germline V gene are ENHRY and SYGVKD. V was clipped by 2 bases and J by 1 base, with 4 bases between them. CDR3: CAISEQGTDTQYF. The CDR3 DNA, read in part, is TGTGCCATCAGTGAGCAGGGCACAGATACG.

As for this clone: The sequence runs out 3 residues before the end of the CDR3; the remainder is reconstructed from the germline J gene. This chain uses TRBV11-2 with TRBJ1-1, with unresolved D. This CDR3 spans 14 amino acids. Trimming removed 0 bases from V and 3 bases from J, with 8 bases in between. Germline loops: CDR1 SGHAT, CDR2 FQNNGV. The chain's CDR3 is CASSLDHGDTEAFF. The DNA read from the CDR3 is TGTGCCAGCAGCTTAGATCACGGGGACACTGAA.

A note on this clone: The CDR3 extends 3 residues past the end of the read, so its final part is completed from the germline J gene. V gene TRBV20-1 combines with J gene TRBJ2-1; 10 nucleotides match TRBD2. This CDR3 spans 13 amino acids. The V and J ends lost 5 bases and 6 bases, in that order; junction bases with no gene match: 4. The germline V gene has CDR1 DFQATT and CDR2 SNEGSKA (reference sequence). CDR3 DNA, as far as it was read: TGCAGTGCTGGACTAGCGGCTCCCAATGAG. Translating gives CSAGLAAPNE. The full CDR3 protein is CSAGLAAPNEQFF.

With respect to this clone: The read halts 3 residues ahead of the CDR3 end, with the missing end drawn from the germline J gene. This rearrangement joins TRBV30 to TRBJ1-5, with D perhaps TRBD1 (6 bases). The CDR3 is made up of 13 amino acids. CDR1 GTSNPN and CDR2 SVGIG come from the germline V gene (reference sequence). Trimming took 8 bases from V and 9 from J, leaving 20 bases between them. The sequenced CDR3 bases are TGTGCCGGATCAACAGGGATTCAGGCGCCC. Protein product: CAGSTGIQAP. The CDR3 in full is CAGSTGIQAPQHF.

Concerning this clone: The CDR3 end falls 3 residues outside the read, so it is completed with the germline J gene. This rearrangement joins TRBV5-6 to TRBJ1-2; 9 bases align to TRBD1. Germline V gene lookup returns CDR1 SGHDT and CDR2 YYEEEE. V lost 2 bases and J lost 3; bases outside the gene matches: 5. This CDR3 has 15 residues. The CDR3 bases that were read are TGTGCCAGCAGCTTATCCGGGACAGGGCACTATGGC. Translation: CASSLSGTGHYG. The CDR3 as a whole reads CASSLSGTGHYGYTF.

As concerns this clone: The read ends 3 residues shy of where the CDR3 ends; the end is completed using the germline J gene. The chain employs TRBV20-1 and TRBJ2-5, with D unclear. The CDR3 runs to 13 residues. Trimming took 2 bases from V and 2 from J, leaving 9 bases between them. Germline V gene lookup returns CDR1 DFQATT and CDR2 SNEGSKA (reference sequence). The CDR3: CSARRRNQETQYF. The part of the CDR3 DNA that was read is TGCAGTGCTAGACGGCGGAATCAAGAGACC.

Comment on this clone: The missing CDR3 end, 3 residues past where the read stops, is filled in from the germline J gene. The V and J genes are TRBV4-1 and TRBJ2-7; 7 bases are shared with TRBD1. The junction had 11 bases not matched to a gene; V was cut back by 0 bases and J by 6 bases. The CDR3 totals 16 residues. The germline V gene has CDR1 MGHRA and CDR2 YSYEKL. The CDR3 reads CASSQDGQGVTREQYF. The part of the CDR3 DNA that was read is TGCGCCAGCAGCCAAGACGGGCAGGGGGTGACGCGCGAG.

Comment on this clone: The read stops 3 residues short of the end of the CDR3; the missing end is completed from the germline J gene. The chain links TRBV5-4 to TRBJ2-7; TRBD2 aligns across 10 bases. The CDR3 spans 16 residues. Germline V CDR1 and CDR2: SGHNT, YYREEE (reference sequence). The V and J ends lost 0 bases and 0 bases, in that order; junction bases with no gene match: 3. CDR3 sequence: CASSLGGTSVSYEQYF. The CDR3 DNA, read in part, is TGTGCCAGCAGCTTGGGAGGGACTAGCGTCTCCTACGAG.

This clone shows up as medium-sized by frequency. The read halts 3 residues ahead of the CDR3 end, with the missing end drawn from the germline J gene. This sequence joins TRBV7-3 and TRBJ2-4; TRBD1 matches 8 bases. Germline V CDR1 and CDR2: SGHTA, FQGTGA. The ends lost 1 base at V and 7 bases at J; junction bases unmatched: 3. This CDR3 has 14 amino acids. CDR3: CASSLMGTGNIQYF. The sequenced part of the CDR3 DNA is TGTGCCAGCAGCTTAATGGGGACAGGCAACATT. Together with reference TRBV7-3 and TRBJ2-4, the CDR3 gives the full variable domain: GAGVSQTPSNKVTEKGKYVELRCDPISGHTALYWYRQSLGQGPEFLIYFQGTGAADDSGLPNDRFFAVRPEGSVSTLKIQRTERGDSAVYLCASSLMGTGNIQYFGAGTRLSVL.

A word on this clone: The observed sequence ends 3 residues before the CDR3 terminus, with the missing tail filled in from the germline J gene. This chain links TRBV27 with TRBJ2-7, with TRBD1 matching over 7 bases. The CDR3 has 15 residues. V lost 3 bases to trimming and J lost 5 bases; unmatched junction nucleotides: 10. Per the germline V gene, CDR1 is MNHEY and CDR2 is SMNVEV (reference sequence). CDR3 DNA, as far as it was read: TGTGCCAGCAGTTTCACAGGGGCCCCAGCGGACGAG. Its translation is CASSFTGAPADE. The whole CDR3 protein reads CASSFTGAPADEQYF.

Comment on this clone: Sequencing ends 3 residues short of the CDR3 end; the germline J gene provides the rest. This chain connects TRBV9 to TRBJ1-4; 7 bases map to TRBD1. The trim removed 4 bases at V and 8 bases at J, leaving 8 bases unmatched. CDR1 is SGDLS and CDR2 is YYNGEE in the germline V gene. CDR3 length: 14 amino acids. CDR3 DNA, as far as it was read: TGTGCCAGCAGCTTCGACAGGGTCGGGGAAAAA. It is translated as CASSFDRVGEK. The complete CDR3 protein is CASSFDRVGEKLFF. Filled out from reference TRBV9 and TRBJ1-4, the complete variable domain reads DSGVTQTPKHLITATGQRVTLRCSPRSGDLSVYWYQQSLDQGLQFLIQYYNGEERAKGNILERFSAQQFPDLHSELNLSSLELGDSALYFCASSFDRVGEKLFFGSGTQLSVL.

Points on this clone: From the germline J gene comes the end of the CDR3, since the read stops 3 residues before it. The J gene is TRBJ1-2, the V gene TRBV18; possible D gene TRBD1, 5 bases. Germline V gives CDR1 KGHSH, CDR2 LQKENI. This CDR3 comprises 13 residues. CDR3 DNA (partial): TGTGCCAGCTCACCGGACACTTCCTACGAC. Protein product: CASSPDTSYD. The whole CDR3 is CASSPDTSYDYTF.

On this clone itself: The missing CDR3 end, 3 residues past where the read stops, is filled in from the germline J gene. This chain uses TRBV19 with TRBJ2-7; TRBD1 agrees at 7 bases. The CDR3 loop spans 16 amino acids. Germline assignment: CDR1 LNHDA and CDR2 SQIVND (reference sequence). Trimming at V came to 0 bases and at J to 3 bases, leaving 8 bases not matched to a gene. The CDR3 loop is CASSIDRMTGIYEQYF. CDR3 bases read: TGTGCCAGTAGTATAGATCGGATGACAGGGATCTACGAG. Full variable domain (remainder filled in from reference TRBV19 and TRBJ2-7): DGGITQSPKYLFRKEGQNVTLSCEQNLNHDAMYWYRQDPGQGLRLIYYSQIVNDFQKGDIAEGYSVSREKKESFPLTVTSAQKNPTAFYLCASSIDRMTGIYEQYFGPGTRLTVT.

On this clone: The read terminates 3 residues before the CDR3 end, so the remaining end is supplied by the germline J gene. The V and J genes are TRBV10-3 and TRBJ2-1, with TRBD1 matching over 7 bases. This CDR3 contains 14 residues. J was trimmed by 7 bases and V by 3 bases; bases with no gene match: 6. Germline V CDR1 and CDR2: ENHRY, SYGVKD. The covered CDR3 bases are TGTGCCATCAGTGAACTGGACAGGACGAATGAG. Amino acids: CAISELDRTNE. The full CDR3 protein reads CAISELDRTNEQFF.